This record concerns one TCR beta chain sequence. The target antigen is unknown. RNA transcripts were the template, and TCR beta CDR3 regions were amplified from them. HTBI primers served in a first-round RT-PCR, which a second-round multiplex PCR followed. In TCRdb, the multiplex PCR reads were re-called with MiXCR into one record per CDR3 protein. The table shows about 700,000 distinct CDR3 sequences, with around 40% occurring only once. The data stem from a study of Graves' ophthalmopathy and Graves' hyperthyroidism. In the study overall: Before any treatment was given, at initial diagnosis, peripheral blood was collected.

The CDR3 consists of 18 residues. V was clipped by 6 bases and J by 4 bases, with 24 bases between them. The V gene's germline CDR1 is SEHNR and CDR2 FQNEAQ (reference sequence). The study, taken as a whole, reports: The model reached 70.59% sensitivity and 72.22% specificity for predicting ophthalmopathy progression.

This clonotype originated in an adult man with Graves' ophthalmopathy. The chain recombines TRBV7-9 with TRBJ1-4, with D possibly being TRBD1 (5 bases). Sequencing input: peripheral blood. CDR3 in amino acids: CASRTGTPGAYDNEKLFF. The CDR3 DNA is TGTGCCAGCAGGACCGGGACTCCCGGCGCCTACGATAATGAAAAACTGTTTTTT.